This T cell receptor (beta chain) was sequenced during a study of shared clonotypes between healthy human individuals. Authors' analysis steps: There were no quality scores in the junction-only immunoSEQ sequences, so filtering differed. Produced via immunoSEQ multiplex PCR; TCRdb's table is partial and in-frame only. V, J and clone size derive from that table, while D and trimming were established from the DNA sequence. The sample comprises some 680,000 clones, around 73% of which are singletons, and about 1.8% rests with the top ten. The CDR3 length is 12 residues. Germline CDR1 is SGHAT and CDR2 is FQNNGV. The germline V and J ends were trimmed by 4 bases and 8 bases, with 11 bases remaining between them.

J is TRBJ1-2 and V is TRBV11-2, with a tentative D call TRBD1 (6 bases). Material for sequencing was memory CD4+ T cells sorted from blood. Subset denoted: CD45RA-negative fraction. The receptor comes from a woman in her 30s in good health. The CDR3 sequence: CASSSNRDGYTF. CDR3 nucleotide sequence: TGTGCCAGCAGCTCAAACAGGGACGGCTACACCTTC.